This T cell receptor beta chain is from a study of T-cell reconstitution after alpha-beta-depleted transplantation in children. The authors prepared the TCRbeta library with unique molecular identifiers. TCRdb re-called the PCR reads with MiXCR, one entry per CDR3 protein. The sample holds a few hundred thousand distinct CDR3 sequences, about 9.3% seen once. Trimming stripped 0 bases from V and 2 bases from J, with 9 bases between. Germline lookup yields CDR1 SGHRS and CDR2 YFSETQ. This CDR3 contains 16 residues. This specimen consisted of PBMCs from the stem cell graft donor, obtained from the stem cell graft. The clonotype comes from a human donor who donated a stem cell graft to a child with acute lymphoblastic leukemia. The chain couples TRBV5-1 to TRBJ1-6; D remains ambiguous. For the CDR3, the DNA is TGCGCCAGCAGCTTGGGGGCGAGCACCTATAATTCACCCCTCCACTTT. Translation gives CASSLGASTYNSPLHF.